The text below deals with one T cell receptor (beta chain). Its antigen is not known. The PCR made use of 60 Vbeta and 13 Jbeta primers. Repertoires were generated with immunoSEQ multiplex PCR, while TCRdb's copy carries only in-frame clones and drops some. Its clone listing holds tens of thousands of clones. This record comes from a study of cytomegalovirus exposure and HLA in healthy donors. Study summary: Sequencing of 150 million to 200 million T cells in an earlier analysis found more than 100 million unique TCR beta sequences. Findings of the study overall: Later analysis associated a missense DCLRE1C variant with TCR beta V- and J-gene trimming.

Germline V CDR1 and CDR2: KGHSH, LQKENI. This CDR3 region has 14 residues. Deletions cut 2 bases from V and 8 bases from J, with 13 bases between. The rearrangement links TRBV18 to TRBJ2-4; maybe TRBD1 (5 bases). The source material was PBMCs. The TCR originated in a woman aged 25 to 39 in good health and CMV-seronegative. This chain's CDR3 is CASSPLQQADIQYF. The CDR3 DNA follows: TGTGCCAGCTCACCATTGCAACAGGCTGACATTCAGTACTTC.